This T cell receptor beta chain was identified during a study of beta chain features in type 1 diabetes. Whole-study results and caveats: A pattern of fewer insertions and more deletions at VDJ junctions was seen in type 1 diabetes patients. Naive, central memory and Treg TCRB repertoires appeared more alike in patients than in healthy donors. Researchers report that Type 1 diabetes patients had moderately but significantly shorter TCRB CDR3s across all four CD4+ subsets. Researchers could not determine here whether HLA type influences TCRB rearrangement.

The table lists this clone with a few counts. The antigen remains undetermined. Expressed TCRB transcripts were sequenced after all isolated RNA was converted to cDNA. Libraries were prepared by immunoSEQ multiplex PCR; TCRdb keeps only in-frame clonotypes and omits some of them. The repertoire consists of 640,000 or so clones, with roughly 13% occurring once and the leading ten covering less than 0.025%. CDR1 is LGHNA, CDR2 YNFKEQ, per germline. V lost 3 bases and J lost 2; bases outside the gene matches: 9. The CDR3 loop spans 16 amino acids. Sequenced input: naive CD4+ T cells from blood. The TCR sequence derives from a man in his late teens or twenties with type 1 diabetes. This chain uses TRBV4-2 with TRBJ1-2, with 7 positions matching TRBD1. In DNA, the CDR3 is TGTGCCAGCAGCCACGCCCGGGACAGCAACAACTATGGCTACACCTTC. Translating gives CASSHARDSNNYGYTF.